This passage covers 20 T cell receptor beta chains from one sample sequenced in a study of CD8 T cells in Susac syndrome. Random hexamers were used to reverse transcribe an amount of roughly 0.5 to 1 ug RNA. MiXCR was run by TCRdb on the immunoSEQ multiplex PCR reads, yielding one entry per CDR3 protein. The data contain about 180,000 distinct CDR3 sequences, approximately 94% of them seen just once; the ten biggest clones take up around 0.09%. Specimen: CD4+ T cells from PBMCs. The receptors were gathered from a human donor with multiple sclerosis.

The rearrangement uses TRBV9 and TRBJ2-5, with 9 positions matching TRBD2. The J segment lost 1 base and the V segment lost 4 bases, leaving 5 bases of the junction unmatched. The CDR3 is 15 residues long. The germline V gene has CDR1 SGDLS and CDR2 YYNGEE. The CDR3 bases are TGTGCCAGCAGCTCCCAGCGGGGGGCCCAAGAGACCCAGTACTTC. This gives the protein CASSSQRGAQETQYF.

The rearrangement links TRBV12-3 or TRBV12-4 to TRBJ1-1; D gene uncertain. V was trimmed by 2 bases and J by 10 bases, leaving 20 bases between them. The length of the CDR3 is 15 residues. The CDR3: CASSLWGGSFRGAFF. As DNA, the CDR3 is TGTGCCAGCAGTTTATGGGGAGGCTCCTTCAGAGGAGCTTTCTTT.

The chain carries TRBV29-1 and TRBJ1-2; possible D gene TRBD1, 5 bases. With 3 bases removed from V and 4 bases from J, the gap between germline ends came to 24 bases. This CDR3 is built from 17 residues. Germline lookup yields CDR1 SQVTM and CDR2 ANQGSEA. CDR3 nucleotide sequence: TGCAGCGTTGAGCTCCTTCGGGGTCAGGGATCTTTCTATGGCTACACCTTC. This encodes CSVELLRGQGSFYGYTF.

This sequence joins TRBV28 and TRBJ2-4, with D perhaps TRBD2 (6 bases). Germline V lookup: CDR1 MDHEN, CDR2 SYDVKM. The CDR3 consists of 15 residues. V was shortened by 8 bases and J by 1 base, with 15 bases between the two germline ends. The CDR3 loop reads CASALGTVAKNIQYF. The CDR3 DNA reads TGTGCCAGCGCCTTGGGGACTGTTGCCAAAAACATTCAGTACTTC.

This clonotype is a singleton in its sample. The CDR3 region has the DNA TGTGCCAGCTCACCAAAGGAGGCAGGGGAGCAGTACTTC. It encodes CASSPKEAGEQYF. This sequence joins TRBV18 and TRBJ2-7; D could derive from TRBD1 or TRBD2 (5 bases each). CDR3 length equals 13 residues. Germline lookup yields CDR1 KGHSH and CDR2 LQKENI. Trimming shortened V by 2 bases and J by 7 bases, and 12 bases separated the two germline ends.

This sequence joins TRBV9 and TRBJ2-7; a possible D gene is TRBD2 (5 bases). The CDR3 is 15 amino acids. Germline V lookup: CDR1 SGDLS, CDR2 YYNGEE. Trimming stripped 4 bases from V and 3 bases from J, with 17 bases between. For the CDR3, the DNA is TGTGCCAGCAGCTTAGCCCCCGTCGCGGGCTACGAGCAGTACTTC. Translation gives CASSLAPVAGYEQYF.

The chain employs TRBV20-1 and TRBJ1-4; maybe TRBD1 (5 bases). Per germline, CDR1 DFQATT and CDR2 SNEGSKA (reference sequence). The CDR3 consists of 12 residues. V was trimmed by 5 bases and J by 7 bases, leaving 11 bases between them. CDR3 bases: TGCAGTGCTCCGGACAAGGGTGAAAAACTGTTTTTT. It is translated as CSAPDKGEKLFF.

The V gene is TRBV11-2, the J gene TRBJ1-4; no definite D call. The CDR3 consists of 14 residues. Germline CDR1 and CDR2: SGHAT and FQNNGV. The V end was cut by 4 bases, the J end by 8 bases, with 14 bases between. This CDR3 reads CASSSGWVREKLFF. DNA for the CDR3: TGTGCCAGCAGCTCCGGGTGGGTGAGGGAAAAACTGTTTTTT.

This rearrangement joins TRBV29-1 to TRBJ2-1; no definite D call. Germline V CDR1 and CDR2: SQVTM, ANQGSEA. There are 10 residues in the CDR3. Trimming cost V 8 bases and J 7 bases, with 9 bases left between them. The CDR3 DNA is TGCAGCTCCTGGGGAAATGAGCAGTTCTTC. It encodes CSSWGNEQFF.

The chain has TRBV30 and TRBJ1-2; D remains ambiguous. CDR1 is GTSNPN, CDR2 SVGIG, per germline (reference sequence). Between the trimmed V and J ends, which lost 3 bases and 9 bases, there was a span of 17 bases. There are 13 residues in the CDR3. As DNA, the CDR3 is TGTGCCTGGAGAGTAAACGGAATGAATAGCTACACCTTC. The encoded protein is CAWRVNGMNSYTF. Full variable domain (outside the CDR3, taken from reference TRBV30 and TRBJ1-2): SQTIHQWPATLVQPVGSPLSLECTVEGTSNPNLYWYRQAAGRGLQLLFYSVGIGQISSEVPQNLSASRPQDRQFILSSKKLLLSDSGFYLCAWRVNGMNSYTFGSGTRLTVV.

The chain uses TRBV7-8 and TRBJ2-1; D is undetermined. Trimming cost V 0 bases and J 12 bases, with 15 bases left between them. The CDR3 contains 14 residues. The germline V gene has CDR1 SGHVS and CDR2 FQNEAQ. The CDR3 nucleotides are TGTGCCAGCAGCTTAGCACCCGATACAGTGGGGCAGTTCTTC. Protein: CASSLAPDTVGQFF.

This clonotype was seen just once. The V call is TRBV10-2, the J call TRBJ2-1; perhaps D is TRBD1 or TRBD2 (6 bases each). Germline loops: CDR1 WSHSY, CDR2 SAAADI. The CDR3 spans 13 residues. Between the trimmed V and J ends, which lost 5 bases and 8 bases, there was a span of 13 bases. The CDR3 DNA is TGCGCCAGCAGTTGGATGGAGGGGGATGAGCAGTTCTTC. Protein product: CASSWMEGDEQFF.

The chain is built from TRBV5-4 and TRBJ2-2; D is ambiguous. The germline CDR1 and CDR2 sequences are SGHNT and YYREEE (reference sequence). V shed 4 bases and J shed 1 base, with 11 bases lying between them. The CDR3 covers 15 residues. CDR3 bases: TGTGCCAGCAGCCCGGACGGACGGAACACCGGGGAGCTGTTTTTT. This gives the protein CASSPDGRNTGELFF.

The rearrangement joins TRBV7-2 to TRBJ1-1; tentative D call: TRBD1 (6 bases). The CDR3 consists of 15 residues. The germline V gene encodes CDR1 SGHTA and CDR2 FQGNSA. Trimming took off 1 base at V and 4 bases at J, with 13 bases between the two ends. The CDR3 DNA follows: TGTGCCAGCAGCTTAGAGTCCCGGGGGCGCACTGAAGCTTTCTTT. Translation: CASSLESRGRTEAFF. Full variable domain (remainder filled in from reference TRBV7-2 and TRBJ1-1): GAGVSQSPSNKVTEKGKDVELRCDPISGHTALYWYRQSLGQGLEFLIYFQGNSAPDKSGLPSDRFSAERTGGSVSTLTIQRTQQEDSAVYLCASSLESRGRTEAFFGQGTRLTVV.

The V and J genes are TRBV30 and TRBJ1-1; TRBD1 is a possible D gene (6 bases). Germline V gene data show CDR1 as GTSNPN and CDR2 as SVGIG (reference sequence). V was shortened by 0 bases and J by 7 bases, with 6 bases between the two germline ends. The CDR3 has 11 residues. Written as DNA, the CDR3 is TGTGCCTGGAGTGTAGGGGGTGAAGCTTTCTTT. As protein: CAWSVGGEAFF. Using reference TRBV30 and TRBJ1-1 for the parts outside the CDR3, the full variable domain is SQTIHQWPATLVQPVGSPLSLECTVEGTSNPNLYWYRQAAGRGLQLLFYSVGIGQISSEVPQNLSASRPQDRQFILSSKKLLLSDSGFYLCAWSVGGEAFFGQGTRLTVV.

V usage is TRBV30 and J usage is TRBJ1-2; TRBD1 might be the D (6 bases). V gave up 5 bases and J gave up 8 bases, with 15 bases separating them. There are 12 residues in the CDR3. CDR1 is GTSNPN and CDR2 is SVGIG in the germline V gene (reference sequence). The CDR3 bases are TGTGCCTGGGGCGGTCAGGGGTTCGGCTACACCTTC. Amino acid sequence: CAWGGQGFGYTF.

The CDR3 is CASSDRTYQETQYF. CDR3 DNA: TGCGCCAGCTCGGACAGAACGTACCAAGAGACCCAGTACTTC. The chain couples TRBV5-1 to TRBJ2-5, with D maybe TRBD1 (6 bases). V was trimmed by 7 bases and J by 0 bases, leaving 13 bases between them. The CDR3 has 14 residues. Germline CDR1 reads SGHRS; CDR2 reads YFSETQ.

This chain links TRBV7-9 with TRBJ1-2; perhaps TRBD1 as D (5 bases). This CDR3 has 13 residues. Deletions cut 3 bases from V and 3 bases from J, with 8 bases between. Germline CDR1 and CDR2: SEHNR and FQNEAQ (reference sequence). The CDR3 bases are TGTGCCAGCAGCTTCCAGACAGACTATGGCTACACCTTC. Residues: CASSFQTDYGYTF.

This chain connects TRBV7-9 to TRBJ2-1; D is possibly TRBD1 (5 bases). CDR1 and CDR2 (germline): SEHNR, FQNEAQ (reference sequence). The CDR3 is made up of 11 amino acids. Trimming shortened V by 5 bases and J by 8 bases, and 7 bases separated the two germline ends. CDR3 nucleotides: TGTGCCAGCAGCCTACAGGATGAGCAGTTCTTC. Translation gives CASSLQDEQFF.

V and J are TRBV20-1 and TRBJ2-7, with D possibly matching TRBD1 (5 bases). The CDR3 contains 13 residues. The V and J ends lost 3 bases and 2 bases respectively, with 11 bases between them. Per germline, CDR1 DFQATT and CDR2 SNEGSKA (reference sequence). CDR3 nucleotide sequence: TGCAGTGCTAGGACAGCGAAACCCTACGAGCAGTACTTC. Amino acids: CSARTAKPYEQYF.